This passage covers 9 T cell receptor beta chains from one sample sequenced in a study of blood T cell repertoires in COVID-19. Only in-frame clones appear in the TCRdb table, and some are missing; sequencing was by immunoSEQ multiplex PCR. The sample yields some 77,000 clones, 90% seen once. Source material: peripheral blood. Every receptor here comes from a woman older than 75 with active or convalescent COVID-19.

The CDR3 DNA sequence: TGTGCCAGCACCTTGCGGGGATCACCCCTCCACTTT. Residues: CASTLRGSPLHF. This chain links TRBV28 with TRBJ1-6, with unresolved D. Trimming removed 7 bases from V and 10 bases from J, with 11 bases in between. The CDR3 has 12 amino acids. The V gene's germline CDR1 is MDHEN and CDR2 SYDVKM.

V gene TRBV4-1 combines with J gene TRBJ2-1, with D uncertain. V gave up 1 base and J gave up 15 bases, with 10 bases separating them. This CDR3 is 11 amino acids long. CDR1 MGHRA and CDR2 YSYEKL come from the germline V gene. The CDR3 region is CASSQGPRRFF. CDR3 coding DNA: TGCGCCAGCAGCCAAGGGCCCAGGCGGTTCTTC.

The chain couples TRBV6-6 to TRBJ1-4; D ambiguous. From germline, CDR1 is MNHNY and CDR2 SVGAGI (reference sequence). CDR3 length: 16 amino acids. Trimming took off 6 bases at V and 2 bases at J, with 16 bases between the two ends. Here the CDR3 DNA reads TGTGCCAGCAGGACCCGACACTGGAATACTAATGAAAAACTGTTTTTT. This codes for CASRTRHWNTNEKLFF.

This clone was recorded a few times. The chain combines TRBV18 with TRBJ1-2; tentative D call: TRBD1 (6 bases). V lost 1 base and J 2 bases, leaving 11 bases between the germline ends. Germline V gene sequence: CDR1 KGHSH, CDR2 LQKENI. This CDR3 spans 15 amino acids. The DNA for the CDR3 is TGTGCCAGCTCACCACTAGACAGGAGCAACTATGGCTACACCTTC. This sequence encodes CASSPLDRSNYGYTF.

The chain combines TRBV6-5 with TRBJ1-2; 9 bases map to TRBD1. The CDR3 loop spans 16 amino acids. Germline CDR1 reads MNHEY; CDR2 reads SVGAGI. V gave up 2 bases and J gave up 6 bases; unmatched junction bases: 10. CDR3 sequence: CASSYTRRTGDDGYTF. The DNA for the CDR3 is TGTGCCAGCAGTTACACCCGGCGGACAGGGGATGATGGCTACACCTTC.

This chain joins TRBV28 and TRBJ2-3; no clear D. Trimming shortened V by 7 bases and J by 0 bases, and 11 bases separated the two germline ends. The CDR3 contains 14 residues. Germline CDR1 is MDHEN and CDR2 is SYDVKM. CDR3 in DNA: TGTGCCAGCATTAGATCCGGGAGCACAGATACGCAGTATTTT. Its translation: CASIRSGSTDTQYF.

This clone was detected once. The chain carries TRBV20-1 and TRBJ2-3; TRBD2 is a possible D gene (6 bases). Germline assignment: CDR1 DFQATT and CDR2 SNEGSKA (reference sequence). V dropped 3 bases and J dropped 1 base, with 8 bases sitting between them. The CDR3 totals 13 residues. This CDR3 reads CSASSSGTDTQYF. CDR3 nucleotides: TGCAGTGCTAGTTCTAGCGGCACAGATACGCAGTATTTT.

The rearrangement links TRBV29-1 to TRBJ2-7; unclear D gene. This CDR3 contains 15 residues. Germline V gene data show CDR1 as SQVTM and CDR2 as ANQGSEA. Trimming left V 6 bases short and J 0 bases short, with 18 bases between. In DNA form, the CDR3 reads TGCAGCGTGGCCCCTTTGACTGTGAGCTCCTACGAGCAGTACTTC. It encodes CSVAPLTVSSYEQYF.

The CDR3 DNA sequence: TGTGCCAGCAGCTTAGGGTCCCCAGACTCTGGAAACACCATATATTTT. This sequence encodes CASSLGSPDSGNTIYF. V is TRBV7-8 and J is TRBJ1-3; unclear D gene. Deletions cut 1 base from V and 0 bases from J, with 10 bases between. The CDR3 covers 16 residues. Germline V gives CDR1 SGHVS, CDR2 FQNEAQ. The full variable domain, with the rest looked up from reference TRBV7-8 and TRBJ1-3, is GAGVSQSPRYKVAKRGQDVALRCDPISGHVSLFWYQQALGQGPEFLTYFQNEAQLDKSGLPSDRFFAERPEGSVSTLKIQRTQQEDSAVYLCASSLGSPDSGNTIYFGEGSWLTVV.